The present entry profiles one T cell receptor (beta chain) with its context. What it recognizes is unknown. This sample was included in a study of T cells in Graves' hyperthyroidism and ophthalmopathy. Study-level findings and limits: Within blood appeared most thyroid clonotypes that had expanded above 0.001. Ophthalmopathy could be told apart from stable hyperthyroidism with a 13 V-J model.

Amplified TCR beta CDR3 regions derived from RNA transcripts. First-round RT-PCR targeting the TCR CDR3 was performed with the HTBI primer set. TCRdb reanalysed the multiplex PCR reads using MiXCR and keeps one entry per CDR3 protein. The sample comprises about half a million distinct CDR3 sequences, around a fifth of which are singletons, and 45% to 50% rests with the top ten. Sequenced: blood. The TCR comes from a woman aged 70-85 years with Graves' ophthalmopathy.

CDR3 amino acids: CASSLSTGLWRFF. The CDR3 DNA reads TGTGCCAGCAGTTTATCCACGGGACTTTGGCGGTTCTTC. The V gene is TRBV27, the J gene TRBJ2-1, with a possible D match to TRBD2 (6 bases). The CDR3 loop spans 13 amino acids. CDR1 is MNHEY and CDR2 is SMNVEV in the germline V gene (reference sequence). The ends were cut back, 0 bases at V and 15 bases at J, with 15 bases in the middle.